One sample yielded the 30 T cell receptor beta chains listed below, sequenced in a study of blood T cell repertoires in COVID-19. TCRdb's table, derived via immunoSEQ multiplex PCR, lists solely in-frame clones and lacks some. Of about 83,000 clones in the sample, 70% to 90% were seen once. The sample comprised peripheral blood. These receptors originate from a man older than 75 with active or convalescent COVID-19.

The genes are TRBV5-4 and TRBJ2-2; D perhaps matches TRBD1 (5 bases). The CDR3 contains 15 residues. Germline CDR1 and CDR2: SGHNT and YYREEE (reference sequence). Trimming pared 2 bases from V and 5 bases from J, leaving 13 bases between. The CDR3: CASSFFRVETGELFF. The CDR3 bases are TGTGCCAGCAGCTTCTTCAGGGTAGAGACCGGGGAGCTGTTTTTT.

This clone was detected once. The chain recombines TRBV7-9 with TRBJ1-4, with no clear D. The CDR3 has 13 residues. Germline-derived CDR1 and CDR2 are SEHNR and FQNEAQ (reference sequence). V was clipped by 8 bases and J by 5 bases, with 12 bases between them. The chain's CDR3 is CASQRSGNEKLFF. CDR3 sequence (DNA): TGTGCCAGCCAGCGTTCGGGAAATGAAAAACTGTTTTTT.

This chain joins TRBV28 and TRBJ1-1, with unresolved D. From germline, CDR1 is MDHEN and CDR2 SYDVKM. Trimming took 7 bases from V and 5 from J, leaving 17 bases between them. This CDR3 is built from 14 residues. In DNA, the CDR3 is TGTGCCAGCACGGGCCGCCCGGGGAATACTGAAGCTTTCTTT. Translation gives CASTGRPGNTEAFF.

This CDR3 is CATRIRTGSYEQYV. The CDR3 DNA sequence: TGTGCCACCAGGATAAGGACGGGATCCTACGAGCAGTACGTC. V and J are TRBV24-1 and TRBJ2-7, with a tentative D call TRBD2 (5 bases). Per the germline V gene, CDR1 is KGHDR and CDR2 is SFDVKD. The CDR3 has 14 residues. The V end lost 7 bases, the J end lost 1 base, and 13 bases lay between the germline ends.

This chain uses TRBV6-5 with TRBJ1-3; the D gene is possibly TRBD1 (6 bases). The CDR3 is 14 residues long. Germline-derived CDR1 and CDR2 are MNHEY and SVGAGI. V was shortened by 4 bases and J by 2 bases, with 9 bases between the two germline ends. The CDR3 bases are TGTGCCAGCAGTTTGCGGGGGCCTGGAAACACCATATATTTT. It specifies CASSLRGPGNTIYF.

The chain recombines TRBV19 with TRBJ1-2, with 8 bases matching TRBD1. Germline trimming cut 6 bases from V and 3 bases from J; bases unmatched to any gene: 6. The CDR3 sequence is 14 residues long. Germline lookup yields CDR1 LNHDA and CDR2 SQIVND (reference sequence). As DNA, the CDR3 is TGTGCCAGTAGAGACAGGGGAGTTCACTATGGCTACACCTTC. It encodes CASRDRGVHYGYTF.

Here the CDR3 DNA reads TGTGCCAGCAGTTCCTCGGAGGGAGTCTATAATTCACCCCTCCACTTT. This translates into CASSSSEGVYNSPLHF. V is TRBV27 and J is TRBJ1-6, with D hard to call. The CDR3 is 16 residues long. CDR1 MNHEY and CDR2 SMNVEV come from the germline V gene (reference sequence). The ends were cut back, 4 bases at V and 3 bases at J, with 13 bases in the middle.

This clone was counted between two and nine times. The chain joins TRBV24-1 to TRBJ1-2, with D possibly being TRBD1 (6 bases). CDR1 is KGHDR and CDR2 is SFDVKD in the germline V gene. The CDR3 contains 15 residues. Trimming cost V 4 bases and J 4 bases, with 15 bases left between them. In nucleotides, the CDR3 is TGTGCCACCAGTGACCGAAAACAGGGTACCTATGGCTACACCTTC. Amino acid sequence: CATSDRKQGTYGYTF.

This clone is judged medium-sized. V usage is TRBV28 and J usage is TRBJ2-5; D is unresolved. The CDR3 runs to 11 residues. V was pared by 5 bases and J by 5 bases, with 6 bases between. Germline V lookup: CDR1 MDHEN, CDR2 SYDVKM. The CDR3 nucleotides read TGTGCCAGCAGTCAAATGGAGACCCAGTACTTC. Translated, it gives CASSQMETQYF.

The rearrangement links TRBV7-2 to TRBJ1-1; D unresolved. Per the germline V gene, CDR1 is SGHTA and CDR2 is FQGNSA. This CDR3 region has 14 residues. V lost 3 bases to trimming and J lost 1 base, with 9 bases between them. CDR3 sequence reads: CASSFIRGNTEAFF. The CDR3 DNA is TGTGCCAGCAGCTTTATAAGAGGGAACACTGAAGCTTTCTTT. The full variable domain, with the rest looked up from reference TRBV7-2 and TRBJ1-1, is GAGVSQSPSNKVTEKGKDVELRCDPISGHTALYWYRQSLGQGLEFLIYFQGNSAPDKSGLPSDRFSAERTGGSVSTLTIQRTQQEDSAVYLCASSFIRGNTEAFFGQGTRLTVV.

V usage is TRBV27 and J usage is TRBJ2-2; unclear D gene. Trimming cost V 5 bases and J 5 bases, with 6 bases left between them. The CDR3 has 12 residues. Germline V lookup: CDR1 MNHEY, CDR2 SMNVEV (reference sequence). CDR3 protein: CASSLRTGELFF. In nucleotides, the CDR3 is TGTGCCAGCAGTCTACGGACCGGGGAGCTGTTTTTT.

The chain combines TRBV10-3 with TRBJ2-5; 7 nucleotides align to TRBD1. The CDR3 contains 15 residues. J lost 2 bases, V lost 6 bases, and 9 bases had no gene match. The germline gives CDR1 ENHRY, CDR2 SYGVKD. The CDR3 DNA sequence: TGTGCCATCAGAGGGGGCCCCGGGCTTCAAGAGACCCAGTACTTC. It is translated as CAIRGGPGLQETQYF.

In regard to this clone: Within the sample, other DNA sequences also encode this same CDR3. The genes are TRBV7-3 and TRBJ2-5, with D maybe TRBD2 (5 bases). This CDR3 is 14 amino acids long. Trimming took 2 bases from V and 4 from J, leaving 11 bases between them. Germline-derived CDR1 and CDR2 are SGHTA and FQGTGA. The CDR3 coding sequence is TGTGCCAGCAGCTTAGCGGGTTTGGGAGAGACCCAGTACTTC. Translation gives CASSLAGLGETQYF.

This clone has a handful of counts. The CDR3 protein is CASSFQSQVPNTEAFF. CDR3 nucleotides: TGTGCCAGCAGCTTCCAGAGTCAGGTGCCGAACACTGAAGCTTTCTTT. V and J are TRBV5-8 and TRBJ1-1; D not certain. The CDR3 runs to 16 residues. Trimming removed 2 bases from V and 1 base from J, with 15 bases in between. Germline V gene data show CDR1 as SGHTS and CDR2 as YDEGEE.

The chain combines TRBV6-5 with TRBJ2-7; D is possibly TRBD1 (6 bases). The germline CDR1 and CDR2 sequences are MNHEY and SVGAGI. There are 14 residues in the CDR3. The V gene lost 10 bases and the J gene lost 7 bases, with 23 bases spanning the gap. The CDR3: CATSTGSIVWEQYV. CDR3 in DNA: TGTGCCACTTCGACAGGCTCGATCGTTTGGGAGCAGTACGTC.

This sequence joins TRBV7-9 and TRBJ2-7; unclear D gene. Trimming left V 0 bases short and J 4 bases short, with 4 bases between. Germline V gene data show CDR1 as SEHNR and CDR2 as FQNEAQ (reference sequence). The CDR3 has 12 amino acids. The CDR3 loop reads CASSLAEYEQYV. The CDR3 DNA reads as TGTGCCAGCAGCTTAGCAGAGTACGAGCAGTACGTC.

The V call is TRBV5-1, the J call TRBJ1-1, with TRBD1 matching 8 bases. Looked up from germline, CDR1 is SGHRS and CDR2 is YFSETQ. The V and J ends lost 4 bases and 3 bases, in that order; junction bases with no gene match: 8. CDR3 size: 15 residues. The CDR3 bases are TGCGCCAGCAGCAACCCACAGGGGGTGTACACTGAAGCTTTCTTT. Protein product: CASSNPQGVYTEAFF.

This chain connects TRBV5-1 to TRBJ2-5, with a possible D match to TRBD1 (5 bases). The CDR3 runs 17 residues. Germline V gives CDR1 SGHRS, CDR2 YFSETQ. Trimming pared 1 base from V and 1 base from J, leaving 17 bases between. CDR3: CASSLWGSSVSQETQYF. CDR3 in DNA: TGCGCCAGCAGCTTGTGGGGCTCGTCAGTAAGCCAAGAGACCCAGTACTTC.

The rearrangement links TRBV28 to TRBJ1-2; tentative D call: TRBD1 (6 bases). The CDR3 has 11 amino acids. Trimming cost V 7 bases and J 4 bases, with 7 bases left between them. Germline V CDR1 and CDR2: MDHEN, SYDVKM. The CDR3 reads CASTTGYGYTF. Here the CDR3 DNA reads TGTGCCAGCACGACAGGCTATGGCTACACCTTC.

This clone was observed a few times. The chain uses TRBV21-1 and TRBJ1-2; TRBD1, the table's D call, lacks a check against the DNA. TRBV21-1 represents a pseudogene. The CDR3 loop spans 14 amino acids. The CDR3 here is CASSNFARPYGYTF. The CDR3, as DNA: TGTGCCAGCAGCAATTTTGCCAGGCCTTATGGCTACACCTTC.

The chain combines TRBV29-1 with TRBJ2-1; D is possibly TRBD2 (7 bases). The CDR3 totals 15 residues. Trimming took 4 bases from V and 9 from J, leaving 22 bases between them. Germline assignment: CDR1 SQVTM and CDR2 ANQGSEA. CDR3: CSVGLLGGLWGEQFF. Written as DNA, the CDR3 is TGCAGCGTTGGACTCTTGGGGGGGCTCTGGGGTGAGCAGTTCTTC.

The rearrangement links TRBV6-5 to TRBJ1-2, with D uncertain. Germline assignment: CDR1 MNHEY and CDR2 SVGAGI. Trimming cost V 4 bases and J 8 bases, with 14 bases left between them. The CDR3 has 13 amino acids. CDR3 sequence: CASSFLGVGGYTF. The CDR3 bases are TGTGCCAGCAGTTTCCTGGGAGTCGGCGGCTACACCTTC.

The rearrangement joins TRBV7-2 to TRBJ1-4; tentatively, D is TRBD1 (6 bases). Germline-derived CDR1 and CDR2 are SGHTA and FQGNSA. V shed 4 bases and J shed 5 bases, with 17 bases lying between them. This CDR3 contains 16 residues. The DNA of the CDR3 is TGTGCCAGCAGCTCGTTGGGGGCTGTAATAAATGAAAAACTGTTTTTT. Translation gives CASSSLGAVINEKLFF. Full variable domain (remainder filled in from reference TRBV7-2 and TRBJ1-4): GAGVSQSPSNKVTEKGKDVELRCDPISGHTALYWYRQSLGQGLEFLIYFQGNSAPDKSGLPSDRFSAERTGGSVSTLTIQRTQQEDSAVYLCASSSLGAVINEKLFFGSGTQLSVL.

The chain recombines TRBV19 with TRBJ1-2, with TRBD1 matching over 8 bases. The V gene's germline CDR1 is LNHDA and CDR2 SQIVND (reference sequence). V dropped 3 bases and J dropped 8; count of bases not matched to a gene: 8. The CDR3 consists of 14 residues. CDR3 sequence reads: CASSIGGQGGGYTF. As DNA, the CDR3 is TGTGCCAGTAGTATCGGTGGACAGGGAGGGGGCTACACCTTC.

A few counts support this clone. In nucleotides, the CDR3 is TGCGCCAGCAGCAGCGGGAGCTCTGGAAACACCATATATTTT. Residues: CASSSGSSGNTIYF. The rearrangement links TRBV5-1 to TRBJ1-3; unclear D gene. Germline-derived CDR1 and CDR2 are SGHRS and YFSETQ. The CDR3 runs 14 residues. Trimming stripped 4 bases from V and 0 bases from J, with 8 bases between. Full variable domain (missing parts from reference TRBV5-1 and TRBJ1-3): KAGVTQTPRYLIKTRGQQVTLSCSPISGHRSVSWYQQTPGQGLQFLFEYFSETQRNKGNFPGRFSGRQFSNSRSEMNVSTLELGDSALYLCASSSGSSGNTIYFGEGSWLTVV.

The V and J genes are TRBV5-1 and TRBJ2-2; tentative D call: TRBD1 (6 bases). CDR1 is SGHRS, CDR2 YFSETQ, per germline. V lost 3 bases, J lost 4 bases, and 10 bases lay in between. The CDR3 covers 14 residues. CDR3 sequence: CASSSEGVTGELFF. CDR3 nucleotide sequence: TGCGCCAGCAGCTCAGAGGGGGTCACCGGGGAGCTGTTTTTT.

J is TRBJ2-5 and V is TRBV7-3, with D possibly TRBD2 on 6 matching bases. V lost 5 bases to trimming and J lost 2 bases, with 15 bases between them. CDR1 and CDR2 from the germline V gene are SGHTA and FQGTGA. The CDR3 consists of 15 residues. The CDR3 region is CASSTSSGEQETQYF. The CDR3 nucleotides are TGTGCCAGCAGCACATCCTCGGGAGAACAAGAGACCCAGTACTTC.

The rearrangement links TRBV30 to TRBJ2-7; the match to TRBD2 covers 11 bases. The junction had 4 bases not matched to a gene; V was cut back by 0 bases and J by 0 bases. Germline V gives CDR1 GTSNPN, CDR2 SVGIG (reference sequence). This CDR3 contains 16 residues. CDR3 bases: TGTGCCTGGAGTGTTTTCGGACTAGCGGGCTCCTACGAGCAGTACGTC. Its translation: CAWSVFGLAGSYEQYV.

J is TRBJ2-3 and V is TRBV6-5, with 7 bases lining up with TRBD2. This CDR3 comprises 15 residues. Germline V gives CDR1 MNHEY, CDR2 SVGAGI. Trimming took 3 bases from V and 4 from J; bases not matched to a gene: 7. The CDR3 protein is CASSYGREPPDTQYF. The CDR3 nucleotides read TGTGCCAGCAGTTATGGGAGGGAGCCCCCAGATACGCAGTATTTT.

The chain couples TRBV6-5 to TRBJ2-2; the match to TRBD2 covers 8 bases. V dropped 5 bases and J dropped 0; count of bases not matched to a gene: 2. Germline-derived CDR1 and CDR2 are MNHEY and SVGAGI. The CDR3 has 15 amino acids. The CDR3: CASSLSGANTGELFF. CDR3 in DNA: TGTGCCAGCAGTCTTAGCGGGGCGAACACCGGGGAGCTGTTTTTT.